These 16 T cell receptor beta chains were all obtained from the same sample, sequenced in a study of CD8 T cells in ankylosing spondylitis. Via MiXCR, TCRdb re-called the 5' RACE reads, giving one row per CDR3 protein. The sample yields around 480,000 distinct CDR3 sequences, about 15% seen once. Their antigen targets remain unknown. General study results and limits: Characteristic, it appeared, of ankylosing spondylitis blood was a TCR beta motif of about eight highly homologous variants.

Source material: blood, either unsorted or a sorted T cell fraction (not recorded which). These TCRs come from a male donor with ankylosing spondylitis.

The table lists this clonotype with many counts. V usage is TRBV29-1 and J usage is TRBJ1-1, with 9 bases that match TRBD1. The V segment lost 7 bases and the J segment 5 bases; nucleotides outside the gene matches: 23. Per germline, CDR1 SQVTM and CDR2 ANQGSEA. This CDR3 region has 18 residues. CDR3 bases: TGCAGCGCGAGGGCGGGATTGTTATCGGACAGGGGAGGAACTGAAGCTTTCTTT. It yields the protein CSARAGLLSDRGGTEAFF.

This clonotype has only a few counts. In DNA form, the CDR3 reads TGTGCCAGCAGCCAAGGCGTCGGTTTATCGTCCGGGGGTGGAAAACTGTTTTTT. Protein product: CASSQGVGLSSGGGKLFF. The chain carries TRBV14 and TRBJ1-4; a weak D match, TRBD1 (5 bases). CDR1 is SGHDN and CDR2 is FVKESK in the germline V gene. The CDR3 spans 18 residues. Trimming took off 1 base at V and 10 bases at J, with 25 bases between the two ends.

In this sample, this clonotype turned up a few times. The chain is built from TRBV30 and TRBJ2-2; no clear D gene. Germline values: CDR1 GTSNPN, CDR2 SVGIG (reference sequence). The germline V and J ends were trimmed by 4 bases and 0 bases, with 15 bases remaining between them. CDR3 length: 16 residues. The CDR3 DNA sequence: TGTGCCTGGATGGAGTTCGGACGGGCGAACACCGGGGAGCTGTTTTTT. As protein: CAWMEFGRANTGELFF.

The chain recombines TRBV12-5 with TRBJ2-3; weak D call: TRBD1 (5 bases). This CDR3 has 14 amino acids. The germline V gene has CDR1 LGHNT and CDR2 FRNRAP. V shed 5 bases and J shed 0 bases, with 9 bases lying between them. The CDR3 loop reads CASGRDSSTDTQYF. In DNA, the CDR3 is TGTGCTAGTGGTCGTGACAGTAGCACAGATACGCAGTATTTT.

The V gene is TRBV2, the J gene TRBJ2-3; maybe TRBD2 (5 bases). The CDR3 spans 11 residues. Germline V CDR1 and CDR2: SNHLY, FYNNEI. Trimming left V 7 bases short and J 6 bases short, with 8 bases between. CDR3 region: CASNWRDTQYF. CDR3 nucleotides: TGTGCCAGCAACTGGAGGGATACGCAGTATTTT.

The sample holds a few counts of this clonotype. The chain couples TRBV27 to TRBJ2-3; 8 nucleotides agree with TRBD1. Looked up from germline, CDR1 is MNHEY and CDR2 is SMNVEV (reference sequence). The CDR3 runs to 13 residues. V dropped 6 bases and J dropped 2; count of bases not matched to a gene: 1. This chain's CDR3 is CASRDRDTDTQYF. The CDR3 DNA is TGTGCCAGCAGGGACAGGGACACAGATACGCAGTATTTT.

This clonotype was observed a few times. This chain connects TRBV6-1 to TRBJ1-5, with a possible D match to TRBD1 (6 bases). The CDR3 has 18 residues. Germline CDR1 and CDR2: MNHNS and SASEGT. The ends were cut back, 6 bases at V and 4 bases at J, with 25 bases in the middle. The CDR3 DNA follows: TGTGCCAGCAGCCGACGAGGAAAAAGGGACACCAATAATCAGCCCCAGCATTTT. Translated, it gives CASSRRGKRDTNNQPQHF.

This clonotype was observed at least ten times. The CDR3: CSGRLAGPEETQYF. The CDR3 DNA reads as TGCAGTGGGAGACTAGCGGGGCCCGAGGAGACCCAGTACTTC. The rearrangement uses TRBV20-1 and TRBJ2-5; TRBD2 aligns across 11 bases. CDR3 length: 14 amino acids. Unmatched junction bases numbered 9, after V lost 7 bases and J lost 5 bases. The germline V gene encodes CDR1 DFQATT and CDR2 SNEGSKA (reference sequence).

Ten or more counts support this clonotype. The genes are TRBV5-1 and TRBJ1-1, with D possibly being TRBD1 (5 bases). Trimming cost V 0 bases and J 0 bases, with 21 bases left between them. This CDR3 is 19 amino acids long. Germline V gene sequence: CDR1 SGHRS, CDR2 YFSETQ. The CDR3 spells CASSLVDWGLTELNTEAFF. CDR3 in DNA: TGCGCCAGCAGCTTGGTGGACTGGGGGTTAACAGAGTTGAACACTGAAGCTTTCTTT.

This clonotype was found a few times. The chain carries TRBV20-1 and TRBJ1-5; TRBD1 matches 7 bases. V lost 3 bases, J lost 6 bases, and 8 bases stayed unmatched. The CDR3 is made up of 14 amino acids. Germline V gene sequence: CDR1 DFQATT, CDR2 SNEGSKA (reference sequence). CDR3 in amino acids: CSASLGGEVQPQHF. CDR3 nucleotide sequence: TGCAGTGCTAGTTTAGGGGGCGAGGTTCAGCCCCAGCATTTT.

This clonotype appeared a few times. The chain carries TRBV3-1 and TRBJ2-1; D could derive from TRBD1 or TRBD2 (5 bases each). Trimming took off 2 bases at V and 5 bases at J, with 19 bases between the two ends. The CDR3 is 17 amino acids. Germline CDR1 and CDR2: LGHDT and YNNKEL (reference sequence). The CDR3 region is CASSQRGRGQINNEQFF. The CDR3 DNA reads TGTGCCAGCAGCCAAAGGGGCCGGGGCCAAATTAACAATGAGCAGTTCTTC.

CDR3 residues: CSAIPLAGRGSEQFF. The CDR3, as DNA: TGCAGTGCCATTCCTCTAGCGGGAAGGGGAAGTGAGCAGTTCTTC. V is TRBV20-1 and J is TRBJ2-1; 9 bases agree with TRBD2. CDR3 length: 15 amino acids. V shed 6 bases and J 9 bases; nucleotides not matched to a gene: 15. Germline V CDR1 and CDR2: DFQATT, SNEGSKA (reference sequence).

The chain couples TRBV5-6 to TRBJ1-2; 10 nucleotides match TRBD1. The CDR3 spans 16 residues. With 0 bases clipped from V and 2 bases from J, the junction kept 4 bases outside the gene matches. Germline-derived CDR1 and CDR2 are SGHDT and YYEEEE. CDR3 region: CASSLAPGQGNYGYTF. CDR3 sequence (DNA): TGTGCCAGCAGCTTGGCCCCGGGACAGGGGAACTATGGCTACACCTTC.

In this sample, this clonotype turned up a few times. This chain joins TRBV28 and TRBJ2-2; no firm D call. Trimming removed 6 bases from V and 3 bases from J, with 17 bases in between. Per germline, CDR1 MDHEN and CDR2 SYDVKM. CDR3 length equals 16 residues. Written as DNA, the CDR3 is TGTGCCAGCAGAACTTCGAGGAATGCGGACACCGGGGAGCTGTTTTTT. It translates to CASRTSRNADTGELFF.

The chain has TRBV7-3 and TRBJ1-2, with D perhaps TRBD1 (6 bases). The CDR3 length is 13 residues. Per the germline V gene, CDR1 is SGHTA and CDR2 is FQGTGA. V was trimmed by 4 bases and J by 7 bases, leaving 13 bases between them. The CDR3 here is CASSSRGGSGYTF. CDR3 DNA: TGTGCCAGCAGCTCTAGAGGGGGTAGTGGCTACACCTTC.

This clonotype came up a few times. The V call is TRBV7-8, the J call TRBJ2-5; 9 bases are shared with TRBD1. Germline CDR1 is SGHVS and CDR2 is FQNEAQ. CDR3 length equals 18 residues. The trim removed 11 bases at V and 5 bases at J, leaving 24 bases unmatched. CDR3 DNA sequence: TGTGCCTCATACTCTGCCGGACAGGGGTATCGGAGACAGGAGACCCAGTACTTC. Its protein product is CASYSAGQGYRRQETQYF.